This TCR beta chain was captured by sequencing in a study of cytomegalovirus exposure and HLA in healthy donors. About the study: Early released data had around 89 million unique TCRs, all coming from HLA-typed donors.

The study's findings and limits: Associated with cytomegalovirus, according to the listing, were 150 to 200 TCR beta chains.

About this clone: What it binds is unknown.

V lost 5 bases to trimming and J lost 7 bases, with 8 bases between them. Per the germline V gene, CDR1 is MDHEN and CDR2 is SYDVKM. This CDR3 has 12 residues. Primers: 60 Vbeta forward and 13 Jbeta reverse. The assay was immunoSEQ multiplex PCR, and TCRdb's table has in-frame clones only and misses some. This sample has roughly 190,000 clones, with roughly 90% found just once. This receptor was identified in a boy between 2 and 10 years old in good health and CMV-seronegative. This chain joins TRBV28 and TRBJ1-4, with a possible D match to TRBD1 (5 bases). The sample consisted of PBMCs. CDR3 sequence: CASSKRGEKLFF. CDR3 nucleotide sequence: TGTGCCAGCAGTAAAAGGGGTGAAAAACTGTTTTTT.